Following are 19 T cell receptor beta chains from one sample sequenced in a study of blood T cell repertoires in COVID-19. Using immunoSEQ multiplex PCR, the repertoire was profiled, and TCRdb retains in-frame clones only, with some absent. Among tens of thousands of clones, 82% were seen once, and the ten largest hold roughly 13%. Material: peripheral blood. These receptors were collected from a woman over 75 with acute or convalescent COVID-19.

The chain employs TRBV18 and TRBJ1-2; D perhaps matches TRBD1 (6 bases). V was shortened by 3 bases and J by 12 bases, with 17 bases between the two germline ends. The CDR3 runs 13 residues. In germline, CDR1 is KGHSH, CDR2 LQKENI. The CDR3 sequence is CASSPTGLLAHTF. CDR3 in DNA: TGTGCCAGCTCACCGACAGGCCTCCTAGCCCACACCTTC.

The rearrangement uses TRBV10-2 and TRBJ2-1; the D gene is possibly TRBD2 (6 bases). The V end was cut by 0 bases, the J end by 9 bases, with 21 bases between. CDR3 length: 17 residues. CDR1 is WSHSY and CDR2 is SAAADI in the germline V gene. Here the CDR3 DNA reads TGCGCCAGCAGTGAGTCTGGTGGCAACCGGAGGGAGAGTGAGCAGTTCTTC. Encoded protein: CASSESGGNRRESEQFF.

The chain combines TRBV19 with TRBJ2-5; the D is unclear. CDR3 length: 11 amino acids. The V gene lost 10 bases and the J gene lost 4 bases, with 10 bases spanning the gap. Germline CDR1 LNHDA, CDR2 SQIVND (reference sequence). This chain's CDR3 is CATGTGETQYF. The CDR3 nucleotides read TGTGCCACCGGAACGGGAGAGACCCAGTACTTC.

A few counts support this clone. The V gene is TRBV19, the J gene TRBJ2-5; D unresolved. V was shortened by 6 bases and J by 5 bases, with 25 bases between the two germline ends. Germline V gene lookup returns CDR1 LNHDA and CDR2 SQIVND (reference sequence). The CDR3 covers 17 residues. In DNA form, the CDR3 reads TGTGCCAGTAGCGAACTCCCCGGGTCCCACCTGTCGGAGACCCAGTACTTC. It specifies CASSELPGSHLSETQYF.

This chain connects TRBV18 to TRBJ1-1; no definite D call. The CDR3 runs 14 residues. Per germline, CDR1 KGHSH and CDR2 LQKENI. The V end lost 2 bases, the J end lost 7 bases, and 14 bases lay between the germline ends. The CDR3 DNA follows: TGTGCCAGCTCACCAGAGCCCGGTAGATATGAAGCTTTCTTT. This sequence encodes CASSPEPGRYEAFF.

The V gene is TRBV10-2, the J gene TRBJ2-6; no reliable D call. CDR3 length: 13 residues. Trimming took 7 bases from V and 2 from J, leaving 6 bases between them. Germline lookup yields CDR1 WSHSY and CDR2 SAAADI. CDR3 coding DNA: TGCGCCAGCACAGAACCTGGGGCCAACGTCCTGACTTTC. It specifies CASTEPGANVLTF.

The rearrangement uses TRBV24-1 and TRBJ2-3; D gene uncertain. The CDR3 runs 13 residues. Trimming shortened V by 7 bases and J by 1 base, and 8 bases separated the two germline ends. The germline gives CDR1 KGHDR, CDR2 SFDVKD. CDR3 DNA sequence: TGTGCCACCAGCGGTAGTGGCACAGATACGCAGTATTTT. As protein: CATSGSGTDTQYF.

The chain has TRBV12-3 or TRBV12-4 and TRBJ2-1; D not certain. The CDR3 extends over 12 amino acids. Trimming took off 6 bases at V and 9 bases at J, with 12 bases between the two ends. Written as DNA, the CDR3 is TGTGCCAGCAGCCCCTGGAGTAGTGAGCAGTTCTTC. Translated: CASSPWSSEQFF.

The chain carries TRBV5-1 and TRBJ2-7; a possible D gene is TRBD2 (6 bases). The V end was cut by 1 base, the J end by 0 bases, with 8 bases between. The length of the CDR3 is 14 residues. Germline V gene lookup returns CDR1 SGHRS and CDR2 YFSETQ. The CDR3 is CASSLLGSSYEQYF. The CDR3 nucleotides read TGCGCCAGCAGCTTGCTCGGGAGCTCCTACGAGCAGTACTTC.

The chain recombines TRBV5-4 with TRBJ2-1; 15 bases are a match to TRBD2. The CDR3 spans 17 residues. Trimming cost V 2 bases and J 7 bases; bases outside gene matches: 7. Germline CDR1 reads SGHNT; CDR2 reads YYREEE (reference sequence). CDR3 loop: CASSLGTSGRSGNEQFF. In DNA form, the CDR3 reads TGTGCCAGCAGCTTAGGGACTAGCGGGAGGTCTGGGAATGAGCAGTTCTTC.

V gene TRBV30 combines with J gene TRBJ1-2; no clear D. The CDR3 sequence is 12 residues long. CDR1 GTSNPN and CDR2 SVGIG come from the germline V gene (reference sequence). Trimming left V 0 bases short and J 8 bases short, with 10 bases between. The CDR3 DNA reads TGTGCCTGGAGTGTAGCGGGCTACGGCTACACCTTC. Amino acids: CAWSVAGYGYTF.

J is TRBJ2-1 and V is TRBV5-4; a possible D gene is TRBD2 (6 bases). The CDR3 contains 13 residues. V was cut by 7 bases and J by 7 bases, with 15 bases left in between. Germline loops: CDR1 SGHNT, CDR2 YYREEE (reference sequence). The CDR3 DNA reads TGTGCCAGCCTGTGGGAGGAGGGAAATGAGCAGTTCTTC. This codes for CASLWEEGNEQFF.

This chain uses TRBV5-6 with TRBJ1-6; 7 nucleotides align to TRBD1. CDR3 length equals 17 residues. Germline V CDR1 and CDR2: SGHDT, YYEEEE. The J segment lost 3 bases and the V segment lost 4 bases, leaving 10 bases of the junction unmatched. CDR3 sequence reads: CASSVYRGPLYNSPLHF. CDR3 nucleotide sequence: TGTGCCAGCAGCGTGTACAGGGGCCCCCTCTATAATTCACCCCTCCACTTT.

DNA of the CDR3: TGTGCCTGGAGAAGACGGGCTAGCGGGAACCACGAGCAGTACTTC. Residues: CAWRRRASGNHEQYF. V is TRBV30 and J is TRBJ2-7; 9 bases fit TRBD2. The germline gives CDR1 GTSNPN, CDR2 SVGIG (reference sequence). The CDR3 is 15 residues long. V lost 3 bases to trimming and J lost 5 bases; unmatched junction nucleotides: 11.

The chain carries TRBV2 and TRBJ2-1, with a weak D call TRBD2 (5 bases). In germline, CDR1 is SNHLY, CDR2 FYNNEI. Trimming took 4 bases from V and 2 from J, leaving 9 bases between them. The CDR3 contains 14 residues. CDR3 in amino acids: CASSVGEAYNEQFF. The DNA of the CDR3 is TGTGCCAGCAGTGTGGGAGAGGCCTACAATGAGCAGTTCTTC.

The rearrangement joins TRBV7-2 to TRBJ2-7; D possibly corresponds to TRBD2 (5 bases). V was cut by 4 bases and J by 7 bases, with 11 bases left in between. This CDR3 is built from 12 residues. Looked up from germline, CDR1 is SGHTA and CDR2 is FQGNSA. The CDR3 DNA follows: TGTGCCAGCAGCTCGCGAACGGGGGAGCAGTACTTC. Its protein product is CASSSRTGEQYF.

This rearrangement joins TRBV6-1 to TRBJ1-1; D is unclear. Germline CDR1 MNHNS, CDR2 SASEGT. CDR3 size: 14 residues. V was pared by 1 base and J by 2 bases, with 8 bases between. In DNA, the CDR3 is TGTGCCAGCAGTGAAGATGGAGCTAACACTGAAGCTTTCTTT. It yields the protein CASSEDGANTEAFF.

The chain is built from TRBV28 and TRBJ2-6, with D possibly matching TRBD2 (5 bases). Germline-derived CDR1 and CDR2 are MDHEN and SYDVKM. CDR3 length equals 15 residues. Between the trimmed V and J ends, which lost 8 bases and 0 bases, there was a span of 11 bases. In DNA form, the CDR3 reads TGTGCCAGCGTGTTCGCGGGCTCTGGGGCCAACGTCCTGACTTTC. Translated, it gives CASVFAGSGANVLTF.

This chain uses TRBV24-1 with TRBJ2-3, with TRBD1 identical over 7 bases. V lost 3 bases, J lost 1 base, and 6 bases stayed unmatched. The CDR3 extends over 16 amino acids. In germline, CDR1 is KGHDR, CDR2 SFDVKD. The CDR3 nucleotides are TGTGCCACCAGTGATCCGACAGGGTTGGGCACAGATACGCAGTATTTT. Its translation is CATSDPTGLGTDTQYF.